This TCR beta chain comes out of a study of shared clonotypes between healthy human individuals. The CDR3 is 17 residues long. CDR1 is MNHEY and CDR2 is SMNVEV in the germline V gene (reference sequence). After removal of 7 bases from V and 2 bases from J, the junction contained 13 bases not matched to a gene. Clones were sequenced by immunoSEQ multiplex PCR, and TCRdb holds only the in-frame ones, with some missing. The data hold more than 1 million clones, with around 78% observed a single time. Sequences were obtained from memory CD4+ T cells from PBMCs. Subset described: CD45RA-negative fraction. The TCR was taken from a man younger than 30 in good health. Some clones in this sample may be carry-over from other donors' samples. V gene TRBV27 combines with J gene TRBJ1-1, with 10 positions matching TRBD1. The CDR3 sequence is CASTNMGDRGRNTEAFF. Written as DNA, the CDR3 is TGTGCCAGCACCAATATGGGGGACAGGGGACGTAACACTGAAGCTTTCTTT.